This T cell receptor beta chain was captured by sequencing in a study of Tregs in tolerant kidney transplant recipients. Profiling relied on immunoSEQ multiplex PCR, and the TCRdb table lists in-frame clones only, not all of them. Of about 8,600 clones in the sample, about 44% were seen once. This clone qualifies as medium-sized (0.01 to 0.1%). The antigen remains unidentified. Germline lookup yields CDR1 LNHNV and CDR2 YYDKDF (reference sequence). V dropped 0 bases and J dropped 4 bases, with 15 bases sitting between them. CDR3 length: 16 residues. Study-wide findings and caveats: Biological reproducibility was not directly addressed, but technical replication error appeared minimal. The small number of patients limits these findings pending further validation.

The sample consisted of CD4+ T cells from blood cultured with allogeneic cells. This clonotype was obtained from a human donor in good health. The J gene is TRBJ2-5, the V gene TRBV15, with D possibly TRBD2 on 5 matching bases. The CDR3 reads CATSRDAPPRGETQYF. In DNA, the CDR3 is TGTGCCACCAGCAGAGATGCCCCCCCTCGGGGAGAGACCCAGTACTTC.